This T cell receptor (beta chain) emerged from a study of response to subunit inactivated influenza vaccine. This clonotype was found a few times. Per the germline V gene, CDR1 is MGHRA and CDR2 is YSYEKL. The junction had 9 bases not matched to a gene; V was cut back by 4 bases and J by 1 base. The CDR3 sequence is 16 residues long. TCRdb re-called the RT-PCR reads with MiXCR, one entry per CDR3 protein. This table holds about 780,000 distinct CDR3 sequences, less than 20% found once. Sample: PBMCs from blood, taken more than 4 days after vaccination. The chain uses TRBV4-1 and TRBJ2-5, with 7 bases that match TRBD1. This receptor was identified in a man aged 45-65 years who received an inactivated influenza vaccine. The CDR3 bases are TGCGCCAGCAGCCGAGTACCGGGACAGTTCCAAGAGACCCAGTACTTC. It codes for CASSRVPGQFQETQYF.